What follows is one T cell receptor beta chain and its context. The antigen is not known. A much larger clone lies one base from this, so it may be a read error. The sample carries other DNA sequences with the same CDR3. The germline CDR1 and CDR2 sequences are SGDLS and YYNGEE. V lost 0 bases and J lost 5; bases outside the gene matches: 3. This CDR3 contains 15 residues. Each tumour sample represents a distinct, spatially separated region of the hepatocellular carcinoma nodule. Patients had early-stage hepatocellular carcinoma, untreated before resection. This sample stems from a study of intratumoral heterogeneity in liver cancer. Broader study findings: RNA-seq estimates of regional tumor-infiltrating lymphocyte burden differences were reportedly confirmed by TCR sequencing. Tumor region a had significantly more unique T-cell expansions than region b. Overall T cell clonality did not differ significantly between tumor regions.

Sequencing was performed with immunoSEQ multiplex PCR; in TCRdb, only in-frame clones are kept and a portion is missing. The sample yields over 5,000 clones, under 60% seen once. This receptor was obtained from a man aged 65-85 years with hepatocellular carcinoma. The material was tumor tissue, obtained before any cancer treatment. This rearrangement joins TRBV9 to TRBJ1-1; 11 nucleotides agree with TRBD1. This CDR3 reads CASSVDGTGGTEAFF. DNA of the CDR3: TGTGCCAGCAGCGTAGATGGGACAGGGGGAACTGAAGCTTTCTTT.